This TCR beta chain was identified during a study of sequential checkpoint blockade in melanoma. The method was immunoSEQ multiplex PCR; TCRdb's version includes in-frame clones alone and lacks a portion of them. This sample has over 950 clones; 15% to 20% occur once, and the top ten carry 7.5% to 9.5%. As for treatment: randomized to nivolumab then ipilimumab (arm A) or the reverse (arm B). The trim removed 3 bases at V and 13 bases at J, leaving 14 bases unmatched. Germline V gene data show CDR1 as GTSNPN and CDR2 as SVGIG (reference sequence). The CDR3 covers 14 residues. The chain carries TRBV30 and TRBJ1-2; 10 bases align to TRBD1. The TCR sequence derives from a human donor with melanoma. This specimen was tumor tissue (inferred from file names), taken from a patient given nivolumab and ipilimumab in sequence. Here the CDR3 DNA reads TGTGCCTGGAGGCGACAGGGGGCCTCACTTCGGCTCACCTTC. Its protein is CAWRRQGASLRLTF.